This T cell receptor (beta chain) was captured in a study of HIV-infected patients and healthy controls. In its sample, this clonotype was seen a few times. Trimming left V 1 base short and J 3 bases short, with 9 bases between. The V gene's germline CDR1 is KGHSH and CDR2 LQKENI. The CDR3 runs to 14 residues. A single record per CDR3 protein comes from TCRdb applying MiXCR to the 5' RACE reads. The sample includes around 67,000 distinct CDR3 sequences, roughly a sixth of them seen just once. The chain is built from TRBV18 and TRBJ1-2; maybe TRBD1 (6 bases). The sequenced sample consisted of CD4+ T cells from blood. This sequence originates from a human donor in good health. CDR3 bases: TGTGCCAGCTCACCACTTGGACAGCACTATGGCTACACCTTC. Encoded protein: CASSPLGQHYGYTF.